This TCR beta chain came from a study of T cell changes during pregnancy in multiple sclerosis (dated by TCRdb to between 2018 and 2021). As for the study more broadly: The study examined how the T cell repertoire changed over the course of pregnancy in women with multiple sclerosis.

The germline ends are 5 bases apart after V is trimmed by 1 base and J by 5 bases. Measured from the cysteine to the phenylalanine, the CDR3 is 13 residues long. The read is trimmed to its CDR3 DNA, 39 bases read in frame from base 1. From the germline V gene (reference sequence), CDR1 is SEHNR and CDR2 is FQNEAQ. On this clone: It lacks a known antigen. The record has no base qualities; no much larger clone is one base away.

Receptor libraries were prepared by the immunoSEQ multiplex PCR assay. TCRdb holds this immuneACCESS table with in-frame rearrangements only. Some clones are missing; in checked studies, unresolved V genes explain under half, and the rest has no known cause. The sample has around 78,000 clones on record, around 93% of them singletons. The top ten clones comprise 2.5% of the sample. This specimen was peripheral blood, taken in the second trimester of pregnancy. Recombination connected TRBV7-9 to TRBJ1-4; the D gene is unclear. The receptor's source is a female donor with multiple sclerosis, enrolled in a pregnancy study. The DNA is TGTGCCAGCAGCTTAGGGGCAAATGAAAAACTGTTTTTT. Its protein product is CASSLGANEKLFF.